This T cell receptor beta chain was captured by sequencing in a study of blood T cell repertoires in COVID-19. The CDR3 loop spans 15 amino acids. Trimming at V came to 1 base and at J to 6 bases, leaving 4 bases not matched to a gene. Germline CDR1 is SGHTS and CDR2 is YDEGEE. This clone appeared a few times. TCRdb keeps only in-frame clones here, not all; method: immunoSEQ multiplex PCR. The table includes about 70,000 clones, about 80% detected once. The receptor's source is a human donor in a cohort sampled during active COVID-19. The J gene is TRBJ1-6, the V gene TRBV5-8; 7 bases agree with TRBD1. Sequenced input: peripheral blood. CDR3 coding DNA: TGTGCCAGCAGCTTGTCGGGACAGTTTAATTCACCCCTCCACTTT. Translating gives CASSLSGQFNSPLHF.